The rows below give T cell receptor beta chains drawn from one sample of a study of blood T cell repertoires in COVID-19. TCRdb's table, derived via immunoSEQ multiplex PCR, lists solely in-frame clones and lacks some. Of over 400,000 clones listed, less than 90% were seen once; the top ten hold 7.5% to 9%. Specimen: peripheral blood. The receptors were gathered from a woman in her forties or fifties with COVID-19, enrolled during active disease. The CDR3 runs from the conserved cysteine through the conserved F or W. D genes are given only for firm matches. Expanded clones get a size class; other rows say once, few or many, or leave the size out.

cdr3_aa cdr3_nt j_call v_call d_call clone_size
CASSLNEAGALHF TGTGCCAGCAGTTTAAATGAGGCAGGGGCCCTCCACTTT TRBJ1-6 TRBV12-3/TRBV12-4 NA NA
CASSSPRLGYGYTF TGCGCCAGCAGCTCACCTCGACTCGGCTATGGCTACACCTTC TRBJ1-2 TRBV5-1 NA once
CATRDRVNTGELFF TGCGCCACAAGGGACAGGGTTAACACCGGGGAGCTGTTTTTT TRBJ2-2 TRBV5-1 TRBD1 NA
CASSATTGAYEQYF TGTGCCAGCAGCGCCACGACAGGGGCTTACGAGCAGTACTTC TRBJ2-7 TRBV7-8 TRBD1 NA
CATKQGTAGLAGGETQYF TGCGCCACCAAACAAGGAACCGCGGGACTAGCGGGGGGAGAGACCCAGTACTTC TRBJ2-5 TRBV4-1 TRBD2 NA
CASSLHRAGAGEKLFF TGTGCCAGCAGTTTACATCGGGCAGGGGCGGGTGAAAAACTGTTTTTT TRBJ1-4 TRBV28 NA NA
CASTKSGRDTIYF TGTGCCAGCACCAAATCGGGGAGGGACACCATATATTTT TRBJ1-3 TRBV6-5 NA NA
CASREGGLYGYTF TGTGCCAGCAGGGAAGGGGGCCTCTATGGCTACACCTTC TRBJ1-2 TRBV6-1 TRBD1 NA
CASSFYSGGAGEQFF TGTGCCAGCAGCTTCTATAGCGGGGGGGCCGGTGAGCAGTTCTTC TRBJ2-1 TRBV7-2 TRBD2 NA
CASSMGEGTVYGYTF TGTGCCAGTAGTATGGGAGAAGGGACAGTTTATGGCTACACCTTC TRBJ1-2 TRBV19 TRBD1 NA
CASSVTRGLTEAFF TGTGCCAGCAGTGTAACCAGGGGGCTGACTGAAGCTTTCTTT TRBJ1-1 TRBV2 TRBD1 NA
CASSPGTGGTDTQYF TGCGCCAGCAGCCCCGGGACAGGGGGCACAGATACGCAGTATTTT TRBJ2-3 TRBV5-1 TRBD1 NA
CASSSTVAGAFF TGTGCCAGCAGCTCGACAGTGGCCGGGGCTTTCTTT TRBJ1-1 TRBV6-2/TRBV6-3 NA NA
CASSDISGDPYEQYF TGTGCCAGCAGTGATATCTCGGGGGACCCCTACGAGCAGTACTTC TRBJ2-7 TRBV2 NA NA
CASSLRGDAYNEQFF TGTGCCAGCAGCTTGCGGGGAGACGCCTACAATGAGCAGTTCTTC TRBJ2-1 TRBV7-8 NA NA
CASSAGGTLQETQYF TGTGCCAGCAGCGCTGGGGGGACCCTCCAAGAGACCCAGTACTTC TRBJ2-5 TRBV5-4 NA NA
CASSLATPDPNTEAFF TGTGCCAGCAGCTTAGCGACACCAGACCCGAACACTGAAGCTTTCTTT TRBJ1-1 TRBV7-9 NA NA
CASSMSGFNQPQHF TGTGCCAGTAGTATGTCGGGATTCAATCAGCCCCAGCATTTT TRBJ1-5 TRBV19 NA NA
CASSLLTDEQYF TGTGCCAGCAGCTTATTGACAGACGAGCAGTACTTC TRBJ2-7 TRBV11-2 NA NA
CASSSRSSGGSNEQFF TGTGCCAGCAGTTCCCGGAGTAGCGGGGGGTCCAATGAGCAGTTCTTC TRBJ2-1 TRBV3-1/TRBV3-2 TRBD2 NA
CASSPRGSGGRSSYEQYF TGTGCCAGCAGCCCCCGGGGTAGCGGGGGGCGCAGCTCCTACGAGCAGTACTTC TRBJ2-7 TRBV4-2 TRBD2 NA
CASSLETGGLRETQYF TGTGCCAGCAGCTTAGAGACGGGGGGATTAAGGGAGACCCAGTACTTC TRBJ2-5 TRBV7-2 TRBD2 NA
CASSFSGSNYGYTF TGTGCCAGCAGTTTCTCAGGGTCCAACTATGGCTACACCTTC TRBJ1-2 TRBV28 NA NA
CASSTTGQGARIEAFF TGTGCCAGTAGTACCACGGGACAGGGGGCAAGAATCGAAGCTTTCTTT TRBJ1-1 TRBV19 TRBD1 NA
CASNLPGQGLGNEQFF TGTGCCAGCAATTTACCGGGACAGGGGTTAGGGAATGAGCAGTTCTTC TRBJ2-1 TRBV19 TRBD1 NA
CASSLAGRGVGEKLFF TGCGCCAGCAGCTTGGCCGGGAGGGGGGTAGGAGAAAAACTGTTTTTT TRBJ1-4 TRBV5-1 NA NA
CASTPGRDFTEAFF TGTGCCAGCACCCCCGGGAGAGACTTCACTGAAGCTTTCTTT TRBJ1-1 TRBV7-3 NA few
CAAKDYPYEQYF TGTGCCGCGAAGGACTATCCCTACGAGCAGTACTTC TRBJ2-7 TRBV10-3 NA NA
CASSQAGTGGYEQYF TGTGCCAGCAGCCAAGCCGGGACAGGGGGATACGAGCAGTACTTC TRBJ2-7 TRBV3-1/TRBV3-2 TRBD1 NA
CASTTGNQPQHF TGTGCCAGCACGACAGGGAATCAGCCCCAGCATTTT TRBJ1-5 TRBV6-5 TRBD1 NA
CATSTGMNTEAFF TGTGCCACCAGTACAGGGATGAACACTGAAGCTTTCTTT TRBJ1-1 TRBV7-3 NA few
CASSVGGKREQYF TGTGCCAGCAGCGTAGGAGGGAAAAGAGAGCAGTACTTC TRBJ2-7 TRBV9 NA once
CASSFEMTGLSEQYF TGCGCCAGCAGCTTCGAGATGACAGGGTTAAGCGAGCAGTACTTC TRBJ2-7 TRBV5-1 TRBD1 once
CASSARGLDEAFF TGTGCCAGCAGCGCGAGGGGGCTGGATGAAGCTTTCTTT TRBJ1-1 TRBV7-9 TRBD1 NA
CASSRGARAGDTEAFF TGTGCCAGTAGTAGAGGCGCGAGGGCGGGGGACACTGAAGCTTTCTTT TRBJ1-1 TRBV19 NA NA
CAWSVQVNQPQHF TGTGCCTGGAGTGTACAAGTTAATCAGCCCCAGCATTTT TRBJ1-5 TRBV30 NA few
CSVEGVNREGGYEQYF TGCAGCGTTGAAGGAGTTAACAGGGAAGGTGGCTACGAGCAGTACTTC TRBJ2-7 TRBV29-1 NA NA
CASSQDRQGGFADTQYF TGCGCCAGCAGCCAAGATAGGCAGGGGGGTTTCGCAGATACGCAGTATTTT TRBJ2-3 TRBV4-1 NA few
CASSLGSGSSEQYF TGTGCCAGCAGCTTGGGCTCAGGGTCTTCCGAGCAGTACTTC TRBJ2-7 TRBV5-6 NA NA
CASSHCCGQGRNTEAFF TGCGCCAGCAGTCATTGTTGCGGACAGGGGAGGAACACTGAAGCTTTCTTT TRBJ1-1 TRBV23-1 TRBD1 NA
CASSEAGHRMLAPGNTIYF TGTGCCAGCAGTGAAGCGGGACACCGGATGTTGGCACCGGGAAACACCATATATTTT TRBJ1-3 TRBV2 NA NA
CASGLGESGNEQFF TGTGCTAGTGGTTTGGGGGAGTCCGGCAATGAGCAGTTCTTC TRBJ2-1 TRBV12-5 NA NA
CASSVGRGTEAFF TGTGCCAGCAGCGTAGGCCGGGGCACTGAAGCTTTCTTT TRBJ1-1 TRBV9 NA NA
CASSLYAEYNSPLHF TGTGCCAGCAGTTTATACGCAGAATATAATTCACCCCTCCACTTT TRBJ1-6 TRBV27 NA NA
CAWTPGQTDGYTF TGTGCCTGGACCCCCGGACAGACGGATGGCTACACCTTC TRBJ1-2 TRBV30 NA NA
CASSERRAGDTEAFF TGTGCCAGCAGTGAAAGGCGGGCAGGAGACACTGAAGCTTTCTTT TRBJ1-1 TRBV6-1 NA once